This T cell receptor beta chain is from a study of shared clonotypes between healthy human individuals. Data came from immunoSEQ multiplex PCR; TCRdb stores just in-frame clones and leaves some out. The sample consists of millions of clones, around nine tenths of them appearing once. Between the trimmed V and J ends, which lost 0 bases and 2 bases, there was a span of 11 bases. The CDR3 has 16 residues. CDR1 and CDR2 from the germline V gene are SGHNT and YYREEE (reference sequence). This receptor was identified in a man aged 18-30 years in good health. The chain joins TRBV5-4 to TRBJ2-2, with D perhaps given as TRBD1 or TRBD2 (5 bases each). The sample comprised naive CD4+ T cells sorted from blood. This sample's subset: CD45RA+ positively selected. CDR3 residues: CASSLGGGENTGELFF. In DNA, the CDR3 is TGTGCCAGCAGCTTGGGTGGGGGTGAAAACACCGGGGAGCTGTTTTTT.